This T cell receptor (beta chain) was sequenced during a study of blood T cell repertoires in COVID-19. Study-wide context: Acute and convalescent COVID-19 samples came from the United States, Italy and Spain.

Original methodology: By means of reference gene primer amplification, nucleated cell counts were estimated. Measured with immunoSEQ multiplex PCR; TCRdb has only the in-frame clones, and not every one. V and J calls plus clone size are reproduced from that table; the DNA served to infer D and trimming. The sample has approximately 220,000 clones, approximately 83% seen once. The germline V gene encodes CDR1 LNHDA and CDR2 SQIVND (reference sequence). This CDR3 spans 14 amino acids. Unmatched junction bases numbered 7, after V lost 1 base and J lost 8 bases. The chain links TRBV19 to TRBJ1-2, with 7 bases that match TRBD1. This clonotype originated in a woman in her sixties or seventies with acute or convalescent COVID-19. Sequencing was performed on peripheral blood. The CDR3 DNA reads TGTGCCAGTAGTATAGTTGGACAGGAATTAGGCTACACCTTC. It codes for CASSIVGQELGYTF.